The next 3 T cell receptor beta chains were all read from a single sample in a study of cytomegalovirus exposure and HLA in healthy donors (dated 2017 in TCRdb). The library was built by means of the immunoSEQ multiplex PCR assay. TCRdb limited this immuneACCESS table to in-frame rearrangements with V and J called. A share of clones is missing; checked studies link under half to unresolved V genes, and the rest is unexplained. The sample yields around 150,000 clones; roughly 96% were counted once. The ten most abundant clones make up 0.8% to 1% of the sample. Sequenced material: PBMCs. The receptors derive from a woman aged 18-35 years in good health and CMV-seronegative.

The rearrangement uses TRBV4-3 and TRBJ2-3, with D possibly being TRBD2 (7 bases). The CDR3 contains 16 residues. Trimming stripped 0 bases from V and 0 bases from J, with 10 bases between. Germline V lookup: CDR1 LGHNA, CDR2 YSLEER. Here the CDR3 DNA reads TGCGCCAGCAGCCAAGAGGGAGGGGGGAGCACAGATACGCAGTATTTT. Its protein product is CASSQEGGGSTDTQYF.

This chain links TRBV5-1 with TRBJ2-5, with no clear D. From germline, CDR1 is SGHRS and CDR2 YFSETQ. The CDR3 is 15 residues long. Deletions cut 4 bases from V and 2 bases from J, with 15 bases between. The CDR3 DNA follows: TGCGCCAGCAGCCCGGAAGGCTGGCGGCAAGAGACCCAGTACTTC. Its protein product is CASSPEGWRQETQYF.

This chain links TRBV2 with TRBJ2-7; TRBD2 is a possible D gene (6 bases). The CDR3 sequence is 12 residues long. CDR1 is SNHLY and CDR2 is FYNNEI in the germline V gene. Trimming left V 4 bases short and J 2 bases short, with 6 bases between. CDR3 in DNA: TGTGCCAGCAGTGGGGGGGCCTACGAGCAGTACTTC. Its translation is CASSGGAYEQYF.